This T cell receptor (beta chain) was captured by sequencing in a study of cytomegalovirus exposure and HLA in healthy donors. V was trimmed by 4 bases and J by 3 bases, leaving 10 bases between them. Germline lookup yields CDR1 LNHDA and CDR2 SQIVND (reference sequence). The CDR3 has 13 amino acids. Findings and caveats of the study: Accounts indicate the classifier identified cytomegalovirus status with strong specificity and sensitivity. CMV serostatus was the only immune exposure information that was available. TCR beta sequences reportedly predicted most subjects' HLA-A and HLA-B alleles accurately. TCR association rates varied by HLA locus in a later analysis, with DRB1 highest and HLA-C lowest.

As to this clone: Its antigen is unidentified.

Primers: 60 Vbeta forward and 13 Jbeta reverse. Data came from immunoSEQ multiplex PCR; TCRdb stores just in-frame clones and leaves some out. Of about 190,000 clones in the sample, over 60% were seen once. The TCR was taken from a woman younger than 45 in good health and CMV-seropositive. V usage is TRBV19 and J usage is TRBJ2-7; D is perhaps TRBD1 (5 bases). Material for sequencing was PBMCs. CDR3: CASSRERGYEQYF. The CDR3 coding sequence is TGTGCCAGTAGTAGGGAAAGGGGCTACGAGCAGTACTTC.